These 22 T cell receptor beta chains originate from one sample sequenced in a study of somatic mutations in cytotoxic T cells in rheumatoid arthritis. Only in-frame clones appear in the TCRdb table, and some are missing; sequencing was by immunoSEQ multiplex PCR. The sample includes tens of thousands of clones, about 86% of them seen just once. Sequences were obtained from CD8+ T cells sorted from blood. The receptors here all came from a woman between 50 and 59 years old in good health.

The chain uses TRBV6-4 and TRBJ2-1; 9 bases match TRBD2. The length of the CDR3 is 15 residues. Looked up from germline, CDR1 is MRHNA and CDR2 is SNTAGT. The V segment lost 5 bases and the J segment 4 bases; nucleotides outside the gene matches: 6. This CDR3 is CASSQSGGTYNEQFF. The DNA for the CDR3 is TGTGCCAGCAGTCAGAGCGGGGGGACGTACAATGAGCAGTTCTTC.

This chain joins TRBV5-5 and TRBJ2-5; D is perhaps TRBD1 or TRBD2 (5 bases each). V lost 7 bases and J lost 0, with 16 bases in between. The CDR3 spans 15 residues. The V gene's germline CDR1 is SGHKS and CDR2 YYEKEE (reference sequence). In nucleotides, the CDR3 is TGTGCCAGCCAATCCGGGGCGCTGTACCAAGAGACCCAGTACTTC. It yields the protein CASQSGALYQETQYF.

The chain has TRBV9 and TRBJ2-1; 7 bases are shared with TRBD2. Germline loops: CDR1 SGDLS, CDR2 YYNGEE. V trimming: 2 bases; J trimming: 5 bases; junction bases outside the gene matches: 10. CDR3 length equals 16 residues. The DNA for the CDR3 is TGTGCCAGCAGCGTGCGCCAGCGGGGCAATCACAATGAGCAGTTCTTC. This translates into CASSVRQRGNHNEQFF.

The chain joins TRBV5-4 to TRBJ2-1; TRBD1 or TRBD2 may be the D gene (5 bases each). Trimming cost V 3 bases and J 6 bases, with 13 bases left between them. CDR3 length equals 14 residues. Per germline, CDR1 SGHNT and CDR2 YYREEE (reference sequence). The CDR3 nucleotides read TGTGCCAGCAGCTGGGGGAGCACCTTCAATGAGCAGTTCTTC. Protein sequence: CASSWGSTFNEQFF.

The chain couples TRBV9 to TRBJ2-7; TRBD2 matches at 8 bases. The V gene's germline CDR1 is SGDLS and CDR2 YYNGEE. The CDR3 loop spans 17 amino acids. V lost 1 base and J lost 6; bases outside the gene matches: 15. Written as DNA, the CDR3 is TGTGCCAGCAGCGTAACTTGGGCGGGGGGTTATGGCGGCGAGCAGTACTTC. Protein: CASSVTWAGGYGGEQYF. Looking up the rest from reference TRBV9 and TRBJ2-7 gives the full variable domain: DSGVTQTPKHLITATGQRVTLRCSPRSGDLSVYWYQQSLDQGLQFLIQYYNGEERAKGNILERFSAQQFPDLHSELNLSSLELGDSALYFCASSVTWAGGYGGEQYFGPGTRLTVT.

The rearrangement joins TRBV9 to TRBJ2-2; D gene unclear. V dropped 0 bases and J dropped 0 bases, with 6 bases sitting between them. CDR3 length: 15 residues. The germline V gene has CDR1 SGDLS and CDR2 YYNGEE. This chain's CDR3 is CASSVEGTNTGELFF. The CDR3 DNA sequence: TGTGCCAGCAGCGTAGAGGGAACGAACACCGGGGAGCTGTTTTTT. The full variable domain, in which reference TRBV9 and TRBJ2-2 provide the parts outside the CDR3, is DSGVTQTPKHLITATGQRVTLRCSPRSGDLSVYWYQQSLDQGLQFLIQYYNGEERAKGNILERFSAQQFPDLHSELNLSSLELGDSALYFCASSVEGTNTGELFFGEGSRLTVL.

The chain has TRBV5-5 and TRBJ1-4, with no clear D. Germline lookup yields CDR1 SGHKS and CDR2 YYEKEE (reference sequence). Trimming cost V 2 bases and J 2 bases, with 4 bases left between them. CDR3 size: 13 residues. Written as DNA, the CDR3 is TGTGCCAGCAGCTTCCAGACTAATGAAAAACTGTTTTTT. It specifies CASSFQTNEKLFF.

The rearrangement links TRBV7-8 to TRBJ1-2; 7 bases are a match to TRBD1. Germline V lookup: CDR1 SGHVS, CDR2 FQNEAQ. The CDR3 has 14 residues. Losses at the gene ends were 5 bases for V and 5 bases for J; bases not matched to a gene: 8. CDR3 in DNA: TGTGCCAGCAGCCCAGGACAGGTTGAATATGGCTACACCTTC. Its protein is CASSPGQVEYGYTF. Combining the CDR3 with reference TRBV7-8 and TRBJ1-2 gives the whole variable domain GAGVSQSPRYKVAKRGQDVALRCDPISGHVSLFWYQQALGQGPEFLTYFQNEAQLDKSGLPSDRFFAERPEGSVSTLKIQRTQQEDSAVYLCASSPGQVEYGYTFGSGTRLTVV.

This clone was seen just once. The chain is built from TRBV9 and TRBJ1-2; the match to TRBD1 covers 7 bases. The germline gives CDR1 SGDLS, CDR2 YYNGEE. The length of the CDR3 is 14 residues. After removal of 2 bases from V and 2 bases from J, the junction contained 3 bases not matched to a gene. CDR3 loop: CASSVATGNYGYTF. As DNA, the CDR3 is TGTGCCAGCAGCGTCGCGACAGGGAACTATGGCTACACCTTC.

The CDR3: CASSVNTDTQYF. CDR3 bases: TGTGCCAGCAGCGTAAACACAGATACGCAGTATTTT. V gene TRBV9 combines with J gene TRBJ2-3, with D uncertain. Trimming shortened V by 1 base and J by 2 bases, and 2 bases separated the two germline ends. CDR1 SGDLS and CDR2 YYNGEE come from the germline V gene. The CDR3 is made up of 12 amino acids.

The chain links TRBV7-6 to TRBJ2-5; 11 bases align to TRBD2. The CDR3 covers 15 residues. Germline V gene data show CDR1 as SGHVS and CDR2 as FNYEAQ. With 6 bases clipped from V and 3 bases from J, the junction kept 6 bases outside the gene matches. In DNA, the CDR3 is TGTGCCAGCAGTCCTAGCGGGGGGTTGGAAGAGACCCAGTACTTC. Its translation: CASSPSGGLEETQYF.

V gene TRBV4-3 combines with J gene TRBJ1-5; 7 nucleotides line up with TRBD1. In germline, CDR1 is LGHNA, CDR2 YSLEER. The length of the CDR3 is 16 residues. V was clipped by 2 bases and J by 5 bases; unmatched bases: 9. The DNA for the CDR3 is TGCGCCAGCAGCCAATCCGGGACAGCCCTTTATCAGCCCCAGCATTTT. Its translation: CASSQSGTALYQPQHF.

The CDR3 DNA reads as TGCGCCAGCAGCCCCGGGACAGGGTCCTACGAGCAGTACGTC. Protein sequence: CASSPGTGSYEQYV. The gene calls are TRBV4-1 and TRBJ2-7; 9 nucleotides agree with TRBD1. The germline V gene has CDR1 MGHRA and CDR2 YSYEKL. This CDR3 contains 14 residues. With 4 bases clipped from V and 1 base from J, the junction kept 2 bases outside the gene matches.

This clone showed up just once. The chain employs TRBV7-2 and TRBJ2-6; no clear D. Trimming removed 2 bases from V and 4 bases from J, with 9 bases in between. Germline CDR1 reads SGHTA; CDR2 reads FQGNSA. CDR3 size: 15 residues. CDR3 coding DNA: TGTGCCAGCAGCTTATCCTCGGTGGGGGCCAACGTCCTGACTTTC. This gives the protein CASSLSSVGANVLTF. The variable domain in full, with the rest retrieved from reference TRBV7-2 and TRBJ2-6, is GAGVSQSPSNKVTEKGKDVELRCDPISGHTALYWYRQSLGQGLEFLIYFQGNSAPDKSGLPSDRFSAERTGGSVSTLTIQRTQQEDSAVYLCASSLSSVGANVLTFGAGSRLTVL.

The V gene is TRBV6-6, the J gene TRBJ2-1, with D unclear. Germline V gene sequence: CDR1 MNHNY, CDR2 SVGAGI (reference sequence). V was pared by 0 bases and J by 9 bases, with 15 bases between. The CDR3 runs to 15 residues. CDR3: CASSYSSPGAGEQFF. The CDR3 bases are TGTGCCAGCAGTTACTCCAGTCCCGGAGCCGGTGAGCAGTTCTTC.

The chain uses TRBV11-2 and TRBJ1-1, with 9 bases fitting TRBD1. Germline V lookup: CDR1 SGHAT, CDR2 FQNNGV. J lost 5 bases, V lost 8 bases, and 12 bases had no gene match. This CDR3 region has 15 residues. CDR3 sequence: CASGTLQGAKTEAFF. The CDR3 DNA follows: TGTGCCAGCGGAACGCTACAGGGGGCTAAAACTGAAGCTTTCTTT.

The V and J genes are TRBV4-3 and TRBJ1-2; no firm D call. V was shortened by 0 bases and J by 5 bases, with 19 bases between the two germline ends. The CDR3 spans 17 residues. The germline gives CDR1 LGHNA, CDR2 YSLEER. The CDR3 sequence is CASSQDRGAVSSYGYTF. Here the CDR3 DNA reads TGCGCCAGCAGCCAAGATAGAGGAGCCGTTAGTTCTTATGGCTACACCTTC.

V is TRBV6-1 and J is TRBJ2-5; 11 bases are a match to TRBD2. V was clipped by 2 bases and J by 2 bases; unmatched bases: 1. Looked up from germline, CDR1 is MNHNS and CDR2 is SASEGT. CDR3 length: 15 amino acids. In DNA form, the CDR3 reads TGTGCCAGCAGTGAACTAGCGGGGGGACAAGAGACCCAGTACTTC. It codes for CASSELAGGQETQYF.

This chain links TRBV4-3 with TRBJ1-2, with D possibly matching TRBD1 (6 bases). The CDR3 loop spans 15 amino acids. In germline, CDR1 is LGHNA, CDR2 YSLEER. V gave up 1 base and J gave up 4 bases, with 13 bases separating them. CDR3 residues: CASSQGLDSLYGYTF. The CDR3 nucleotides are TGCGCCAGCAGCCAAGGTTTGGACAGCCTCTATGGCTACACCTTC.

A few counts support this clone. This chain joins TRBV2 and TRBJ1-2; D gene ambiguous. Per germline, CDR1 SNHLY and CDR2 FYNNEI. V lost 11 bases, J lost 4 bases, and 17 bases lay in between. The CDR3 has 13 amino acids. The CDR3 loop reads CAVQQELGYGYTF. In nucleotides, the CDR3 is TGTGCCGTTCAGCAGGAGTTGGGCTATGGCTACACCTTC.

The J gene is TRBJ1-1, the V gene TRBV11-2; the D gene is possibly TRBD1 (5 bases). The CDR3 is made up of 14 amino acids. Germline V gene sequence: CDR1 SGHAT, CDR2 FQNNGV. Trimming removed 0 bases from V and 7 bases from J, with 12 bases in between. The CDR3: CASSLDMPGLEAFF. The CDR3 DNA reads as TGTGCCAGCAGCTTAGACATGCCGGGGCTTGAAGCTTTCTTT.

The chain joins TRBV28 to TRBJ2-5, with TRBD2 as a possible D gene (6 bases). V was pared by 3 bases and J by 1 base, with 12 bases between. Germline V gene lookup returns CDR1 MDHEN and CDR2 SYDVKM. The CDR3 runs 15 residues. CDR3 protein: CASSFPASAQETQYF. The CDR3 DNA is TGTGCCAGCAGTTTCCCCGCTAGCGCCCAAGAGACCCAGTACTTC.